This TCR beta chain was profiled in a study of cytotoxic CD8 clonotypes in ibrutinib-treated CLL. Overall study: Mean yields were about 260,000 productive templates and some 90,000 productive rearrangements per sample.

The germline V gene has CDR1 MNHNS and CDR2 SASEGT. This CDR3 comprises 14 residues. The germline V and J ends were trimmed by 6 bases and 6 bases, with 17 bases remaining between them. The TCR beta libraries used 1.5 to 2 micrograms of genomic DNA that came from cryopreserved PBMCs. Findings and caveats of the study: Clonality went up at the time of ibrutinib response, stayed stable in sustained remission, and later dropped back toward its baseline level at progression.

Notes on this clone: Its matching antigen is unknown.

The data were produced by immunoSEQ multiplex PCR, yet TCRdb's version contains in-frame clones alone and is incomplete. The table includes 300,000 or so clones, 67% detected once. The sample in question was PBMCs, obtained after 36 months of ibrutinib treatment. The clonotype was recovered from a human donor with chronic lymphocytic leukemia. The V gene is TRBV6-1, the J gene TRBJ1-1, with a possible D match to TRBD1 (5 bases). The CDR3 loop reads CASRVGGKKAEAFF. CDR3 DNA sequence: TGTGCCAGCAGGGTGGGGGGTAAGAAGGCTGAAGCTTTCTTT.